One and the same sample provided the 22 T cell receptor beta chains below, sequenced in a study of T cell responses to AZD1222 COVID-19 vaccine (dated by TCRdb to the early 2020s). The time point label on this specimen signifies: baseline before first vaccination. Libraries were made using the immunoSEQ multiplex PCR assay. TCRdb holds this immuneACCESS table with in-frame rearrangements only. Some clones are missing; in checked studies, unresolved V genes explain under half, and the rest has no known cause. The sample records about 130,000 clones, around 89% of which are singletons. The top ten constitute 1.5% to 1.7% of the sample. The sequences come from peripheral blood, collected on day 0 of AZD1222 vaccination. The receptors originated from an adult in good health.

V is TRBV6-5 and J is TRBJ1-2, with D possibly being TRBD1 (5 bases). CDR3 length: 16 amino acids. The ends were cut back, 2 bases at V and 3 bases at J, with 16 bases in the middle. The germline V gene encodes CDR1 MNHEY and CDR2 SVGAGI. This CDR3 is CASSYIPGPVDYGYTF. As DNA, the CDR3 is TGTGCCAGCAGTTACATTCCGGGACCGGTTGACTATGGCTACACCTTC.

The gene calls are TRBV19 and TRBJ1-6; TRBD1 aligns across 10 bases. Germline loops: CDR1 LNHDA, CDR2 SQIVND (reference sequence). Trimming removed 6 bases from V and 2 bases from J; junction bases left unmatched: 4. The length of the CDR3 is 16 residues. CDR3 in DNA: TGTGCCAGTAGCTGGACAGGGGGTACCTATAATTCACCCCTCCACTTT. Its protein product is CASSWTGGTYNSPLHF.

This clone was picked up a small number of times. The chain employs TRBV7-2 and TRBJ1-3, with D unresolved. Trimming shortened V by 5 bases and J by 0 bases, and 11 bases separated the two germline ends. CDR1 is SGHTA, CDR2 FQGNSA, per germline. The CDR3 is 15 residues long. Written as DNA, the CDR3 is TGTGCCAGCAGCCCCGGGTTGAGCTCTGGAAACACCATATATTTT. It codes for CASSPGLSSGNTIYF. Together with reference TRBV7-2 and TRBJ1-3, the CDR3 gives the full variable domain: GAGVSQSPSNKVTEKGKDVELRCDPISGHTALYWYRQSLGQGLEFLIYFQGNSAPDKSGLPSDRFSAERTGGSVSTLTIQRTQQEDSAVYLCASSPGLSSGNTIYFGEGSWLTVV.

The chain combines TRBV6-5 with TRBJ1-1, with 8 positions matching TRBD1. The CDR3 is 15 amino acids. V was clipped by 5 bases and J by 3 bases; unmatched bases: 8. The germline CDR1 and CDR2 sequences are MNHEY and SVGAGI. CDR3 in amino acids: CASSPGQGGYTEAFF. In DNA form, the CDR3 reads TGTGCCAGCAGTCCCGGACAGGGTGGTTACACTGAAGCTTTCTTT.

The chain has TRBV11-2 and TRBJ1-3; D is unclear. V was trimmed by 1 base and J by 2 bases, leaving 9 bases between them. CDR1 SGHAT and CDR2 FQNNGV come from the germline V gene. The CDR3 totals 15 residues. CDR3 sequence: CASSLVTEPGNTIYF. CDR3 sequence (DNA): TGTGCCAGCAGCTTAGTGACGGAGCCTGGAAACACCATATATTTT.

This rearrangement joins TRBV6-1 to TRBJ1-1, with unresolved D. The V end lost 1 base, the J end lost 10 bases, and 10 bases lay between the germline ends. Germline values: CDR1 MNHNS, CDR2 SASEGT. The CDR3 is 12 amino acids. The CDR3 loop reads CASSEVPLAAFF. The CDR3 nucleotides read TGTGCCAGCAGTGAAGTTCCACTCGCAGCTTTCTTT.

The chain couples TRBV5-4 to TRBJ2-1, with D maybe TRBD2 (5 bases). CDR3 size: 13 residues. Trimming took off 1 base at V and 5 bases at J, with 7 bases between the two ends. CDR1 and CDR2 (germline): SGHNT, YYREEE (reference sequence). The CDR3 loop reads CASSLSGNNEQFF. In DNA, the CDR3 is TGTGCCAGCAGCTTGTCGGGGAACAATGAGCAGTTCTTC.

This clone has just a few counts. The V and J genes are TRBV5-1 and TRBJ2-7; D is uncertain. Germline V lookup: CDR1 SGHRS, CDR2 YFSETQ. This CDR3 comprises 13 residues. The V end was cut by 4 bases, the J end by 2 bases, with 10 bases between. The DNA for the CDR3 is TGCGCCAGCAGCGCTGCCCTAGCCTACGAGCAGTACTTC. It translates to CASSAALAYEQYF.

The rearrangement joins TRBV5-1 to TRBJ1-6; perhaps TRBD1 as D (5 bases). Germline V gene data show CDR1 as SGHRS and CDR2 as YFSETQ. Trimming cost V 4 bases and J 0 bases, with 11 bases left between them. This CDR3 is built from 16 residues. CDR3 DNA sequence: TGCGCCAGCAGCGTGGGACTGAGCTCCTATAATTCACCCCTCCACTTT. Encoded protein: CASSVGLSSYNSPLHF. Using reference TRBV5-1 and TRBJ1-6 for the parts outside the CDR3, the full variable domain is KAGVTQTPRYLIKTRGQQVTLSCSPISGHRSVSWYQQTPGQGLQFLFEYFSETQRNKGNFPGRFSGRQFSNSRSEMNVSTLELGDSALYLCASSVGLSSYNSPLHFGNGTRLTVT.

This clone occurred once. The chain has TRBV5-1 and TRBJ1-6, with TRBD1 as a possible D gene (5 bases). The CDR3 extends over 15 amino acids. V was shortened by 0 bases and J by 6 bases, with 10 bases between the two germline ends. Per the germline V gene, CDR1 is SGHRS and CDR2 is YFSETQ. The CDR3 sequence is CASSLGQHLNSPLHF. The CDR3 nucleotides read TGCGCCAGCAGCTTGGGACAGCACCTTAATTCACCCCTCCACTTT.

This sequence joins TRBV15 and TRBJ2-7; D uncertain. Germline assignment: CDR1 LNHNV and CDR2 YYDKDF (reference sequence). The V gene lost 0 bases and the J gene lost 2 bases, with 11 bases spanning the gap. CDR3 length: 15 amino acids. The DNA for the CDR3 is TGTGCCACCAGCAGAGATAGGGCGAGAACCTACGAGCAGTACTTC. Translated: CATSRDRARTYEQYF.

This chain uses TRBV28 with TRBJ1-5, with a weak D call TRBD1 (5 bases). Between the trimmed V and J ends, which lost 6 bases and 9 bases, there was a span of 21 bases. Germline values: CDR1 MDHEN, CDR2 SYDVKM. The CDR3 spans 15 residues. The CDR3 spells CASSNLGRLGRPQHF. Written as DNA, the CDR3 is TGTGCCAGCAGCAACCTGGGCCGGCTGGGACGGCCCCAGCATTTT.

The gene calls are TRBV4-1 and TRBJ2-3; 7 positions match TRBD2. CDR1 is MGHRA, CDR2 YSYEKL, per germline. V was pared by 3 bases and J by 0 bases, with 6 bases of the junction left unmatched. The CDR3 has 16 amino acids. In nucleotides, the CDR3 is TGCGCCAGCAGCCATCCCCCTAGCGGTAGCACAGATACGCAGTATTTT. This encodes CASSHPPSGSTDTQYF.

The CDR3 reads CASSASAQGFGEQFF. The CDR3 DNA is TGTGCCAGCAGTGCCTCGGCACAGGGTTTTGGTGAGCAGTTCTTC. This sequence joins TRBV25-1 and TRBJ2-1; D is perhaps TRBD1 (6 bases). Germline assignment: CDR1 MGHDK and CDR2 SYGVNS. CDR3 length: 15 residues. V dropped 4 bases and J dropped 9 bases, with 19 bases sitting between them.

The J gene is TRBJ1-6, the V gene TRBV30; 7 positions match TRBD1. The ends lost 0 bases at V and 6 bases at J; junction bases unmatched: 5. The V gene's germline CDR1 is GTSNPN and CDR2 SVGIG (reference sequence). CDR3 length equals 15 residues. CDR3 DNA sequence: TGTGCCTGGAGTGTAAGGGGGCAGGGTAATTCACCCCTCCACTTT. Translated: CAWSVRGQGNSPLHF.

The chain is built from TRBV27 and TRBJ1-1, with 8 bases that match TRBD1. J gave up 7 bases and V 1 base, and 5 bases lay outside the gene matches. CDR1 MNHEY and CDR2 SMNVEV come from the germline V gene (reference sequence). The CDR3 extends over 14 amino acids. For the CDR3, the DNA is TGTGCCAGCAGTTTATTGGGACAGGAACGTGAAGCTTTCTTT. Its protein product is CASSLLGQEREAFF.

The J gene is TRBJ1-2, the V gene TRBV21-1; no DNA check was done on the table's D call, TRBD1. TRBV21-1 is designated a pseudogene. This CDR3 is built from 15 residues. This CDR3 reads CASSTSTTANYGYTF. CDR3 nucleotides: TGTGCCAGCAGCACCAGTACGACAGCTAACTATGGCTACACCTTC.

The chain has TRBV25-1 and TRBJ2-1, with D possibly TRBD2 on 5 matching bases. The V end was cut by 6 bases, the J end by 14 bases, with 17 bases between. CDR3 length: 12 amino acids. From germline, CDR1 is MGHDK and CDR2 SYGVNS. The CDR3 bases are TGTGCCAGCAGGGATCACCTCAAGGAGGAGTTCTTC. Protein sequence: CASRDHLKEEFF.

Concerning this clone: At the DNA level, this CDR3 is encoded by other sequences in the same sample as well. The chain joins TRBV6-5 to TRBJ1-5; the D gene is possibly TRBD1 (6 bases). Trimming shortened V by 6 bases and J by 4 bases, and 10 bases separated the two germline ends. The length of the CDR3 is 13 residues. CDR1 is MNHEY and CDR2 is SVGAGI in the germline V gene. The CDR3 region is CASRRTGNQPQHF. The CDR3 DNA is TGTGCCAGCAGAAGAACAGGGAATCAGCCCCAGCATTTT.

The chain joins TRBV10-1 to TRBJ2-3; 14 nucleotides align to TRBD2. V shed 7 bases, J shed 3 bases, and the junction held 6 bases outside the gene matches. Germline V gene lookup returns CDR1 WNHNN and CDR2 SYGVQD (reference sequence). This CDR3 is built from 16 residues. The CDR3 DNA sequence: TGCGCCAGCATCGGGACTAGCGGGAGTAGGACAGATACGCAGTATTTT. The encoded protein is CASIGTSGSRTDTQYF.

CDR3 DNA sequence: TGTGCCAGTAGTATCACGGGGGCCCTTACTGAAGCTTTCTTT. Encoded protein: CASSITGALTEAFF. This sequence joins TRBV19 and TRBJ1-1; TRBD1 might be the D (6 bases). The germline V gene has CDR1 LNHDA and CDR2 SQIVND (reference sequence). Trimming stripped 3 bases from V and 5 bases from J, with 13 bases between. This CDR3 region has 14 residues.

The chain joins TRBV24-1 to TRBJ2-2; TRBD1 is a possible D gene (6 bases). The V gene's germline CDR1 is KGHDR and CDR2 SFDVKD. The germline V and J ends were trimmed by 9 bases and 6 bases, with 16 bases remaining between them. This CDR3 contains 14 residues. CDR3 region: CATAAQGWPGELFF. The CDR3 DNA follows: TGTGCCACCGCAGCACAGGGCTGGCCCGGGGAGCTGTTTTTT.